This TCR beta chain appears in the sequencing data of a study of blood T cell repertoires in COVID-19. Study context: Samples representing acute and convalescent COVID-19 were sourced from the United States, Italy and Spain. PBMCs, B-cell-depleted T cells, or T cells provided the cDNA or gDNA that made up the material.

Profiling relied on immunoSEQ multiplex PCR, and the TCRdb table lists in-frame clones only, not all of them. The sample lists roughly 80,000 clones; 91% were seen once. The CDR3 is made up of 14 amino acids. The junction had 4 bases not matched to a gene; V was cut back by 6 bases and J by 4 bases. Germline-derived CDR1 and CDR2 are MNHEY and SVGAGI. The sample consisted of peripheral blood. This rearrangement joins TRBV6-5 to TRBJ1-5; 9 bases align to TRBD1. The sequence came from a woman between 50 and 59 years old in a cohort sampled during active COVID-19. CDR3 nucleotide sequence: TGTGCCAGCAGGGGACAGGGAATTAATCAGCCCCAGCATTTT. This codes for CASRGQGINQPQHF.